The T cell receptor (beta chain) under discussion was sequenced for a study of T cell responses to AZD1222 COVID-19 vaccine. Overall study: Second-dose groups at about 4 or about 12 weeks were pooled.

Germline CDR1 is MNHEY and CDR2 is SVGEGT. V was trimmed by 0 bases and J by 8 bases, leaving 13 bases between them. The CDR3 sequence is 14 residues long. Some clones are missing from TCRdb's copy, which holds only in-frame ones; the method was immunoSEQ multiplex PCR. Of fewer than 150,000 clones in the sample, just over 90% were seen once. The V and J genes are TRBV6-2 or TRBV6-3 and TRBJ1-2; D remains unclear. This receptor was taken from an adult in good health. Sequencing used peripheral blood, obtained on day 0 of AZD1222 vaccination. The CDR3 DNA reads TGTGCCAGCAGTTACTCGATGCAGGTCTACGGCTACACCTTC. Translated, it gives CASSYSMQVYGYTF.